The clone carrying this TCR beta chain showed up just a few times. Its antigen remains unknown. The V and J ends lost 3 bases and 0 bases respectively, with 6 bases between them. The CDR3 is made up of 12 amino acids. Looked up from germline, CDR1 is SQVTM and CDR2 is ANQGSEA. This specimen belongs to a study of T-cell memory formation after mild COVID-19. Study summary: Each donor largely had its own TCR clusters.

The study's findings and limits: Certain responding clones were present in pre-infection memory, suggesting participation of cross-reactive memory.

The authors produced TCR alpha and TCR beta cDNA libraries with sample barcodes and UMIs by 5'RACE using constant-segment primers. A single record per CDR3 protein comes from TCRdb applying MiXCR to the 5' RACE reads. Of a few hundred thousand distinct CDR3 sequences listed, approximately 16% are singletons. The sample consisted of PBMCs or a T cell subset sorted from them (not recorded which). The sequence was obtained from a man younger than 30 who had mild COVID-19 (a few samples of this study predate the infection). Cell type and time point are not known. The rearrangement uses TRBV29-1 and TRBJ2-7; maybe TRBD2 (5 bases). This chain's CDR3 is CSVEGSSYEQYF. In DNA form, the CDR3 reads TGCAGCGTTGAGGGGAGCTCCTACGAGCAGTACTTC.